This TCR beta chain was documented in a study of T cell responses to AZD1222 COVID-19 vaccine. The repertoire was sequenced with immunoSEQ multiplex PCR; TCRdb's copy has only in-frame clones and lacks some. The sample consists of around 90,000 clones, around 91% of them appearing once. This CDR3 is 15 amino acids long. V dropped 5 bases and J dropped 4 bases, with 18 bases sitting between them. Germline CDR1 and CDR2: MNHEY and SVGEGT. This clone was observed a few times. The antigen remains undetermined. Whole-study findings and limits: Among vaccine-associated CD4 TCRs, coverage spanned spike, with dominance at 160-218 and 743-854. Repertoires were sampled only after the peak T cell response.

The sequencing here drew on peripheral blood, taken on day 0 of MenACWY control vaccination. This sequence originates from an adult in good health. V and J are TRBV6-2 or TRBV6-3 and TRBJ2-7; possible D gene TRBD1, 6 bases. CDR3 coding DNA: TGTGCCAGCAGTGGCGTGGCAGGGGTTCCTTACGAGCAGTACTTC. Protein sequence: CASSGVAGVPYEQYF.